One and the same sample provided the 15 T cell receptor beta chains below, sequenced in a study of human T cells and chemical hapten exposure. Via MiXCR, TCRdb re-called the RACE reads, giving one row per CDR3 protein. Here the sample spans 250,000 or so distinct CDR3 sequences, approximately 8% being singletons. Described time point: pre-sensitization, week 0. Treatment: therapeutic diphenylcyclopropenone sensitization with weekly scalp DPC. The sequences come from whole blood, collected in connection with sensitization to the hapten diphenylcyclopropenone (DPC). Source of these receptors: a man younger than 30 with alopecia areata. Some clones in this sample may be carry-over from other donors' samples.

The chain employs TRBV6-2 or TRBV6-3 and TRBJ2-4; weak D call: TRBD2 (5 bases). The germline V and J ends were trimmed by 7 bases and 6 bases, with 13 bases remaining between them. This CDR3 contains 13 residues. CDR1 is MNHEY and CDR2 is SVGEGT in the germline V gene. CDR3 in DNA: TGTGCCAGCACCCAACTAGGCATAAACATTCAGTACTTC. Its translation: CASTQLGINIQYF.

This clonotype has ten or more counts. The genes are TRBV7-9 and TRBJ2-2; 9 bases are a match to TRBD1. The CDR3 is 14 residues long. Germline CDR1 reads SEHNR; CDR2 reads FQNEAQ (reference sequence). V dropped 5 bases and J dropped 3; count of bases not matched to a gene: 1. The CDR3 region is CASSRTGDTGELFF. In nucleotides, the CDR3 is TGTGCCAGCAGCCGGACAGGGGACACCGGGGAGCTGTTTTTT.

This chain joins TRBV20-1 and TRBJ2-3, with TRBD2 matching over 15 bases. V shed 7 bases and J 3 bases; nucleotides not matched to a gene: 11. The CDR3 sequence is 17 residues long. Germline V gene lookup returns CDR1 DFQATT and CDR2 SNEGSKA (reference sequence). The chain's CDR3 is CSGRGLAGGYLTDTQYF. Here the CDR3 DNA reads TGCAGTGGCAGAGGACTAGCGGGGGGGTATTTGACAGATACGCAGTATTTT.

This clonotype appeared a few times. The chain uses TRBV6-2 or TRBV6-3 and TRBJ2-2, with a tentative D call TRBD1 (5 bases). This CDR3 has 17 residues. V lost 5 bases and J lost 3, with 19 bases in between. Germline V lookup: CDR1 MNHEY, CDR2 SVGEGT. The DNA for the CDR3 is TGTGCCAGCAGTATTTCAGGGTTTAGGTGGGACACCGGGGAGCTGTTTTTT. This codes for CASSISGFRWDTGELFF.

CDR3 sequence: CASSPLDTKETQYF. The CDR3 DNA reads as TGCGCCAGCAGCCCGTTAGACACTAAAGAGACCCAGTACTTC. The rearrangement joins TRBV4-3 to TRBJ2-5; D uncertain. The CDR3 contains 14 residues. Germline CDR1 is LGHNA and CDR2 is YSLEER. V lost 4 bases and J 3 bases, leaving 12 bases between the germline ends.

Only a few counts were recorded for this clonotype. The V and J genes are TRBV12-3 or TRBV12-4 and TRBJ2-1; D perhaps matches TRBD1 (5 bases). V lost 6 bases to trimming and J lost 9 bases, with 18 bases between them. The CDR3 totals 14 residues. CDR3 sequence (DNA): TGTGCCAGCAGACTGCAGCAGGGTTGGGGTGAGCAGTTCTTC. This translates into CASRLQQGWGEQFF.

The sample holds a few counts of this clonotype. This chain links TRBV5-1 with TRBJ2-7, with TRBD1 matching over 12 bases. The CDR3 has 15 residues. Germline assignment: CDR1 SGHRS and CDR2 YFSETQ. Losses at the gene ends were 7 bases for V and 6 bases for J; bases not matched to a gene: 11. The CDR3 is CASDPAGQGAREQYV. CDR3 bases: TGCGCCAGCGACCCCGCGGGACAGGGGGCTCGCGAGCAGTACGTC.

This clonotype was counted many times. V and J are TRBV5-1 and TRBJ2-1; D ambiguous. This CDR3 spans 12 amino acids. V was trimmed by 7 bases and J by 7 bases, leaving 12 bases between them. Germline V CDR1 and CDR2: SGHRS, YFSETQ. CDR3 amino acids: CASGSGWNEQFF. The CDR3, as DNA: TGCGCCAGCGGGTCAGGATGGAATGAGCAGTTCTTC.

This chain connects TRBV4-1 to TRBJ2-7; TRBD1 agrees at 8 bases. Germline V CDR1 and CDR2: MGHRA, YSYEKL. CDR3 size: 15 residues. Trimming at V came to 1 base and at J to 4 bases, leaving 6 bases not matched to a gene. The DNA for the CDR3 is TGCGCCAGCAGCCAAGGGCCAGGGGGCTTGTACGAGCAGTACTTC. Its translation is CASSQGPGGLYEQYF.

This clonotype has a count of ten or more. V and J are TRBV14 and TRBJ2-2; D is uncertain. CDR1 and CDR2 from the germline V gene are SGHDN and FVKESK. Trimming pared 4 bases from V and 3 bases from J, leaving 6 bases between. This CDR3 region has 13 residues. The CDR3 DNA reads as TGTGCCAGCAGCCCGCCCGACACCGGGGAGCTGTTTTTT. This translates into CASSPPDTGELFF. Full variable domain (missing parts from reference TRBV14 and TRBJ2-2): EAGVTQFPSHSVIEKGQTVTLRCDPISGHDNLYWYRRVMGKEIKFLLHFVKESKQDESGMPNNRFLAERTGGTYSTLKVQPAELEDSGVYFCASSPPDTGELFFGEGSRLTVL.

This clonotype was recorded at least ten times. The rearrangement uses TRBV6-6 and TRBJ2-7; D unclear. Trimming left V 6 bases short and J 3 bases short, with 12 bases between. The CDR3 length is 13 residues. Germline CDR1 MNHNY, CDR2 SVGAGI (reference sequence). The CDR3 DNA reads TGTGCCAGCAGCGTCAAGGAACACTACGAGCAGTACTTC. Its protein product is CASSVKEHYEQYF.

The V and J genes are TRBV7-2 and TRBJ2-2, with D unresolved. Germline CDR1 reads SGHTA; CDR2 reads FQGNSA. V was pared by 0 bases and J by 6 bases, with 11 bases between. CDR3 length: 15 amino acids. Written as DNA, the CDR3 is TGTGCCAGCAGCTTAGCTACCTTCAGGCCCGGGGAGCTGTTTTTT. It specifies CASSLATFRPGELFF. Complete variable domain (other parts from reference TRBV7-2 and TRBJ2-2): GAGVSQSPSNKVTEKGKDVELRCDPISGHTALYWYRQSLGQGLEFLIYFQGNSAPDKSGLPSDRFSAERTGGSVSTLTIQRTQQEDSAVYLCASSLATFRPGELFFGEGSRLTVL.

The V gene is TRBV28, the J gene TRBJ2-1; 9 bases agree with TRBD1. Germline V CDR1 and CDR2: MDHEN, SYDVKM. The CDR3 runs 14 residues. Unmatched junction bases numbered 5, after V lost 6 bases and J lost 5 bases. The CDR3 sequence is CASRGDRVHNEQFF. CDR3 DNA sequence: TGTGCCAGCAGAGGGGACAGGGTTCACAATGAGCAGTTCTTC.

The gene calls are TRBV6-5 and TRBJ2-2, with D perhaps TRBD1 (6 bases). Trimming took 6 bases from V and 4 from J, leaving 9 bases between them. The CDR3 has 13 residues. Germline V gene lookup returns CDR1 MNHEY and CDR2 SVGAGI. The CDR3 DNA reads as TGTGCCAGCAGAGGACAGAGCACCGGGGAGCTGTTTTTT. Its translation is CASRGQSTGELFF.

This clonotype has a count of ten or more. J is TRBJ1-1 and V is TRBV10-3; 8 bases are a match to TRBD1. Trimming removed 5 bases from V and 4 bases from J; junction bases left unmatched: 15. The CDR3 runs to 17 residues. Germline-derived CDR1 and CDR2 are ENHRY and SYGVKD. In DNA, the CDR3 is TGTGCCATCAGTAGTCGACCAGGGGGCCGGACGGGCACTGAAGCTTTCTTT. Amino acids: CAISSRPGGRTGTEAFF.